This T cell receptor (beta chain) was profiled in a study of blood T cell repertoires in COVID-19. For the study at large: Specimens from acute and convalescent COVID-19 originated in the United States, Italy and Spain. PBMCs, B-cell-depleted T cells, or T cells were the source of the cDNA or gDNA that made up the material.

Germline values: CDR1 KGHSH, CDR2 LQKENI. Trimming at V came to 3 bases and at J to 5 bases, leaving 8 bases not matched to a gene. The length of the CDR3 is 16 residues. As processed by the authors: How many nucleated cells were present was estimated from reference gene primer amplification. Sequencing was performed with immunoSEQ multiplex PCR; in TCRdb, only in-frame clones are kept and a portion is missing. Clonal size and the V and J genes are those of that table, whereas D and trimming came from the DNA. The sample contains about 200,000 clones, about 90% of which appear only once. This chain joins TRBV18 and TRBJ2-2; 8 bases fit TRBD2. This TCR came from a man younger than 40 with acute or convalescent COVID-19. The sequenced sample consisted of peripheral blood. CDR3 sequence (DNA): TGTGCCAGCTCACCTCCAGCGGGAGTAAGGACCGGGGAGCTGTTTTTT. It codes for CASSPPAGVRTGELFF.